This T cell receptor beta chain was obtained from a study of CXCR3-negative and CXCR3-positive naive CD8 T cells (dated by TCRdb to the late 2010s). Looking at the study overall: About 135 million TRB reads were obtained in total, roughly 1.5 +/- 0.3 million reads per library. The TRBV-TRBJ cluster analysis covered naive subsets from several donors and memory cells from 3 donors. Diversity and physicochemical repertoire analyses were performed on about a dozen donors pooled from two independent experiments.

Spanning cysteine to phenylalanine, the CDR3 consists of 20 amino acids. Only the protein is on record. Via the germline V gene (reference sequence), CDR1 is GTSNPN and CDR2 SVGIG. For each CD8+ T cell subset, flow sorting was done in triplicate, and roughly 320,000 cells per subset went directly into RLT lysis buffer. Naive CD8+ T cells were defined stringently as CD45RO-CCR7+CD27+CD95- to exclude memory contaminants. Peripheral blood mononuclear cells were isolated from buffy coats by standard density gradient centrifugation. A FACSAria III was used to flow-sort naive CD8+ T cells into CXCR3-negative and CXCR3-positive populations. Total RNA was extracted from sorted cells with an RNeasy Mini Kit. The paper's findings and limits, for the study overall: Similar TRBV-TRBJ usage was shown by naive CXCR3-negative and CXCR3-positive cells from the same donor, whereas distinct patterns were shown by memory cells. TRB CDR3s from CXCR3-positive naive cells showed higher hydrophobicity (lower Kidera factor 4), lower energy, and higher strength and volume indices than CXCR3-negative naive cells. Comparably high repertoire diversity was found in both naive subsets, whereas much lower repertoire diversity was found in memory CD8+ T cells. Freshly isolated PBMCs were used for most assays because CXCR3 expression partially decreased after cryopreservation. Surface CD5, linked to self-reactivity in mice, was comparable between naive subsets; TCR interaction strength was therefore also inferred from TRB CDR3 physicochemical properties.

The sequencer was a NextSeq 550. The Human TCR Profiling Kit (MiLaboratory) was used to prepare UMI-labeled 5' RACE TRB cDNA libraries. cDNA synthesis used the entire amount of extracted RNA, and PCR amplification then used the entire amount of cDNA produced. Libraries were prepared in parallel using an identical number of PCR cycles. The authors' analysis ran thus. With a requirement of at least two reads per UMI, MIGEC and MiXCR extracted about 50,000 +/- 10,000 unique UMI-labeled TRB cDNA molecules per library. Each library averaged around 40,000 +/- 10,000 functional in-frame TRB CDR3 nucleotide clonotypes without stop codons. After downsampling to 5000 UMI-labeled TRB molecules per sample, diversity metrics such as normalized Shannon-Wiener and Chao1 were calculated in VDJtools. VDJtools computed clonotype-size-weighted physicochemical properties of the central five CDR3 residues: interaction energy, strength, volume and Kidera factor 4. TCRdb reanalyzed the reads, keeping one entry per CDR3 protein sequence and omitting DNA. The V and J calls, along with clone size, are taken from TCRdb and not from the paper's own processing. The sample's clone listing holds tens of thousands of distinct CDR3 sequences. The ten biggest clones cover 0.62% of the sample.

In regard to this clonotype: The clone's antigen remains unknown.

The sequence derives from a human donor in good health. Some clones in this sample may be carry-over from other donors' samples. The chain is made from TRBV30 and TRBJ2-3; TCRdb names TRBD2, which stays unverified in the absence of DNA. Sequenced material: naive CXCR3+ CD8+ T cells from blood. The cell subset or site tag for this specimen amounts to: CD45RO-CCR7+CD27+CD95- naive CD8+ T cells expressing CXCR3 (TNR3+). The encoded CDR3 is CAWSAQIAGKWEARTDTQYF.